The clone carrying this TCR beta chain was detected many times. No antigen is known for it. The entry originates in a study of regulatory T cells in long-lasting Graves disease. Study-wide background: The study enrolled newly diagnosed Graves' patients on antithyroid drugs under 3 months.

With V trimmed by 5 bases and J by 5 bases, 7 bases remained unmatched. The CDR3 loop spans 14 amino acids. The germline gives CDR1 MNHNS, CDR2 SASEGT. Arm-PCR of CDR3 regions and iRepertoire HTBI primers were used to build TCR beta libraries. Authors' data handling: From all samples, identification returned 14 TRBJ and approximately 63 TRBV segments. TCRdb re-called the multiplex PCR reads with MiXCR, one entry per CDR3 protein. The V and J calls shown here were made by TCRdb, not taken from the authors' results. The data contain 300,000 to 400,000 distinct CDR3 sequences, 15% to 19% of them seen just once; the ten biggest clones take up about 24%. Study findings and constraints: It was in persistent disease that TRBV28, TRBJ1-2 and TRBJ2-5 were favored. Sharing of public clonotypes was greater in persistent patients (approximately 2,700) than in new patients (around 880).

Time point defined: newly diagnosed GD, antithyroid drugs for less than 3 months. RNA isolated from PBMCs was used to make the TCR library. The V call is TRBV6-1, the J call TRBJ2-7, with TRBD2 matching over 9 bases. The sample was peripheral blood mononuclear cells (PBMCs), taken at new diagnosis, from a patient treated with antithyroid drugs. The receptor was isolated from a female donor with Graves disease. CDR3 residues: CASSRGLAGNEQYF. The CDR3 DNA reads TGTGCCAGCAGTAGGGGGCTAGCGGGAAACGAGCAGTACTTC.